This T cell receptor beta chain was documented in a study of molecular identifiers for immune sequencing clone quantification. General observations from the study: Spiked Jurkat TCR RNA equivalent to one cell reportedly surfaced among approximately 990,000 naive cells.

TCR libraries were built in bulk with a published protocol and specific TCR primers. TCRdb called the PCR reads again in MiXCR, with one record for every CDR3 protein. The data show a few hundred thousand distinct CDR3 sequences, roughly a quarter seen once. This CDR3 has 13 residues. The germline CDR1 and CDR2 sequences are SQVTM and ANQGSEA. Trimming cost V 2 bases and J 2 bases, with 9 bases left between them. On this clonotype itself: What it recognizes is unknown.

The specimen sequenced was naive CD8+ T cells from blood, with Jurkat cell RNA spiked in. Subset given: FACS-sorted CD8+CD4-CCR7+CD45RA+ naive T cells. V gene TRBV29-1 combines with J gene TRBJ2-5, with D perhaps matching TRBD2 (5 bases). The sequence was collected from a human donor in good health. Some libraries in this study had Jurkat cell RNA spiked in. The CDR3 DNA sequence: TGCAGCGTTGAATCGGGATCTCAAGAGACCCAGTACTTC. It specifies CSVESGSQETQYF.